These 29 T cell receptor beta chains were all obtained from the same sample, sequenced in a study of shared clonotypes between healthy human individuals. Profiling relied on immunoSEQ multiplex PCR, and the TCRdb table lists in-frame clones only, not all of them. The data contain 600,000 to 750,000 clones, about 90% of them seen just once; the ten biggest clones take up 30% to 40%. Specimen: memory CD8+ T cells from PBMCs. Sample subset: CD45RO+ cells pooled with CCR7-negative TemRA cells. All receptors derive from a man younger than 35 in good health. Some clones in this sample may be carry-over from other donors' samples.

The CDR3 DNA reads as TGTGCCAGCAGCTTAAGCCTAGGTTCTTCGGGCTACGAGCAGTACTTC. Protein: CASSLSLGSSGYEQYF. The chain is built from TRBV11-2 and TRBJ2-7; no firm D call. V was shortened by 2 bases and J by 3 bases, with 17 bases between the two germline ends. From germline, CDR1 is SGHAT and CDR2 FQNNGV. The CDR3 sequence is 16 residues long.

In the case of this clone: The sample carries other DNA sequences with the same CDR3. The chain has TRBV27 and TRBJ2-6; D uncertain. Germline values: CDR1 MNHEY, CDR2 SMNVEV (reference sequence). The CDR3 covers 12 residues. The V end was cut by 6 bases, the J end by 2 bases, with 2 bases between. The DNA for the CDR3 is TGTGCCAGCAGAACTGGGGCCAACGTCCTGACTTTC. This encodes CASRTGANVLTF. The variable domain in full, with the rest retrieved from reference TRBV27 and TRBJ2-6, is EAQVTQNPRYLITVTGKKLTVTCSQNMNHEYMSWYRQDPGLGLRQIYYSMNVEVTDKGDVPEGYKVSRKEKRNFPLILESPSPNQTSLYFCASRTGANVLTFGAGSRLTVL.

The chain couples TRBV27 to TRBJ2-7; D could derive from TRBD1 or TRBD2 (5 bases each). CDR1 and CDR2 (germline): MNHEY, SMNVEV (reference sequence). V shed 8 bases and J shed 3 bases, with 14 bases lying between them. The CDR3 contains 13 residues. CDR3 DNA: TGTGCCAGCCGACAGCCTAGCCACTACGAGCAGTACTTC. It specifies CASRQPSHYEQYF.

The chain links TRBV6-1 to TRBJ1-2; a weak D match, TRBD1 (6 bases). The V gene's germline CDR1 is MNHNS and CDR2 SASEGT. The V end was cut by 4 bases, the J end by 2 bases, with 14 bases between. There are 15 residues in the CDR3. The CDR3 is CASSAHRGGNYGYTF. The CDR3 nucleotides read TGTGCCAGCAGTGCCCATAGGGGGGGGAACTATGGCTACACCTTC.

Here the CDR3 DNA reads TGTGCCAGCAGCTCGGGAACTAGCGGGATGAATGAGCAGTTCTTC. Translated: CASSSGTSGMNEQFF. V is TRBV5-6 and J is TRBJ2-1; 10 bases line up with TRBD2. The V gene end was trimmed by 3 bases and the J gene end by 7 bases; junction bases not matched to a gene: 7. CDR1 is SGHDT, CDR2 YYEEEE, per germline. CDR3 length: 15 amino acids.

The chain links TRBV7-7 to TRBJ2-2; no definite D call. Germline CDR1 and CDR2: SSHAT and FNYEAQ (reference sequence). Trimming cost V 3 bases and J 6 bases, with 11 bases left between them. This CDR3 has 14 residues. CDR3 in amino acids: CASSFSNGAGELFF. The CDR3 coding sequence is TGTGCCAGCAGCTTCTCTAATGGCGCCGGGGAGCTGTTTTTT.

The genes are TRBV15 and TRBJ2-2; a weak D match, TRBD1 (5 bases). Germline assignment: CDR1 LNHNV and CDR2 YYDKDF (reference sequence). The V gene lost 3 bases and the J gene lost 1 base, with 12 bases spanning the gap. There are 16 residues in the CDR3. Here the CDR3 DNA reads TGTGCCACCAGCAGTGTTGGACACTTGAACACCGGGGAGCTGTTTTTT. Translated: CATSSVGHLNTGELFF.

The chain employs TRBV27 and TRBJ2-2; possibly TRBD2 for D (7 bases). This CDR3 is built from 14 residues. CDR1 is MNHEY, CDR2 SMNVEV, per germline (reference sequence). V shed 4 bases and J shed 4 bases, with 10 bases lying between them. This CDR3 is CASSSRGLTGELFF. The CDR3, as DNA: TGTGCCAGCAGTTCGCGGGGGCTCACCGGGGAGCTGTTTTTT.

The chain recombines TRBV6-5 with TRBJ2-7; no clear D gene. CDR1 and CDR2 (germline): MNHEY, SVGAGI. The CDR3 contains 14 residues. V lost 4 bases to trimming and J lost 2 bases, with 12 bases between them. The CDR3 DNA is TGTGCCAGCAGTTTCAGAGGCAACACCTACGAGCAGTACTTC. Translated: CASSFRGNTYEQYF.

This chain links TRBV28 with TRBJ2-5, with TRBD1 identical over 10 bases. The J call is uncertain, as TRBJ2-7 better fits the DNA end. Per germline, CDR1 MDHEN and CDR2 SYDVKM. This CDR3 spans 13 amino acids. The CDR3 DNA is TGTGCCAGCAGGGGACAGGGGTCCCACGAGCAGTACTTC. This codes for CASRGQGSHEQYF.

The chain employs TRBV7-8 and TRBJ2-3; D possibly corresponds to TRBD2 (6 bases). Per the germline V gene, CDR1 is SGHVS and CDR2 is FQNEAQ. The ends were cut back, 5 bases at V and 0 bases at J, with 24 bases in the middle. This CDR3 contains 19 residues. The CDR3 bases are TGTGCCAGCAGCCCACACTTATTAGCGGAGGACTCTAGCACAGATACGCAGTATTTT. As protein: CASSPHLLAEDSSTDTQYF.

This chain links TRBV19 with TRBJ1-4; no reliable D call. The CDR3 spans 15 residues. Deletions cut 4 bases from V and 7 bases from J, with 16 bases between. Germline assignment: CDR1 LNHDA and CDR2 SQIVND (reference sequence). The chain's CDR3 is CASSTTLRKGEKLFF. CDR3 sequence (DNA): TGTGCCAGTAGTACCACCCTTAGAAAGGGTGAAAAACTGTTTTTT.

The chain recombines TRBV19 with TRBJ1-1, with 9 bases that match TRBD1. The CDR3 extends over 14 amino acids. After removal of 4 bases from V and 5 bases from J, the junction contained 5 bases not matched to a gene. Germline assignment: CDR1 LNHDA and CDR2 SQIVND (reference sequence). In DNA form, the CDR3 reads TGTGCCAGTAGTACACAGGGGGCGCTGACTGAAGCTTTCTTT. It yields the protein CASSTQGALTEAFF.

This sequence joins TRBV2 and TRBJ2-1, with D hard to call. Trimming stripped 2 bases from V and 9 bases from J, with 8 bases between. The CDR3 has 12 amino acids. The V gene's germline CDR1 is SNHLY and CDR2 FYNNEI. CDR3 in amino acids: CASSERFSEQFF. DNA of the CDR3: TGTGCCAGCAGTGAACGATTTAGTGAGCAGTTCTTC.

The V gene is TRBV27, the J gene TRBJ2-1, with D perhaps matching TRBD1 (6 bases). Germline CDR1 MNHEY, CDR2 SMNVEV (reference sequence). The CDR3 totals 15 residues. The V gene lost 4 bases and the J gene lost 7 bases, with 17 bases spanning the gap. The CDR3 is CASSSLLRGENEQFF. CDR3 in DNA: TGTGCCAGCAGTTCACTCCTCAGGGGTGAGAATGAGCAGTTCTTC.

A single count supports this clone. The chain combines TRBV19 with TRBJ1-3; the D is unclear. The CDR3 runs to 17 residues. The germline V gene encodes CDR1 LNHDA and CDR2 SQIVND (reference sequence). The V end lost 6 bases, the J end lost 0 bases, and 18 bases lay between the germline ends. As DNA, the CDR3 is TGTGCCAGTAGCCTGGTGGGATTTCCGAGCTCTGGAAACACCATATATTTT. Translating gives CASSLVGFPSSGNTIYF. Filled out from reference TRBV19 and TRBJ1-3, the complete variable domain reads DGGITQSPKYLFRKEGQNVTLSCEQNLNHDAMYWYRQDPGQGLRLIYYSQIVNDFQKGDIAEGYSVSREKKESFPLTVTSAQKNPTAFYLCASSLVGFPSSGNTIYFGEGSWLTVV.

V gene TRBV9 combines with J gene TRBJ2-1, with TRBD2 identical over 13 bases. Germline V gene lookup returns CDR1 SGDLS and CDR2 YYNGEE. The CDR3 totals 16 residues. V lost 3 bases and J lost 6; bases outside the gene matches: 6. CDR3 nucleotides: TGTGCCAGCAGCGGAAGACTAGCGGGAGGCCCCAATGAGCAGTTCTTC. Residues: CASSGRLAGGPNEQFF.

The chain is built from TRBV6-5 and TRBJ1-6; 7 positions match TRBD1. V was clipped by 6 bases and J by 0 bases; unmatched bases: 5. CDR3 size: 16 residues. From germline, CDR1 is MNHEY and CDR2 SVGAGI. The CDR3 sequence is CASRYRGSSYNSPLHF. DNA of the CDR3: TGTGCCAGCAGGTACAGGGGCAGCTCCTATAATTCACCCCTCCACTTT.

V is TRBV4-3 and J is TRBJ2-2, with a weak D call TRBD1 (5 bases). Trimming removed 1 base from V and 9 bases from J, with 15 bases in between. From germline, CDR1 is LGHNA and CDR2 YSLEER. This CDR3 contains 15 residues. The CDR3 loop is CASSQGPTQARELFF. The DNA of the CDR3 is TGCGCCAGCAGCCAAGGGCCAACACAGGCCCGGGAGCTGTTTTTT.

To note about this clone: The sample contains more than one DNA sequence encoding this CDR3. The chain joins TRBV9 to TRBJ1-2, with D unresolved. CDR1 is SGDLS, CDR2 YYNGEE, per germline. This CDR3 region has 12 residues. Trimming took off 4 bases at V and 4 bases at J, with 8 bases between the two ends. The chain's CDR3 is CASSPPGYGYTF. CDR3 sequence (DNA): TGTGCCAGCAGCCCTCCCGGCTATGGCTACACCTTC.

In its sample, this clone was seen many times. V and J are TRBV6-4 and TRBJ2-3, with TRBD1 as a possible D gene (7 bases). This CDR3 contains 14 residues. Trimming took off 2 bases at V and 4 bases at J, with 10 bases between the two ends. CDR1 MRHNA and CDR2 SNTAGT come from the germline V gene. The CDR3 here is CASSDGGGADTQYF. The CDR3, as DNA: TGTGCCAGCAGTGACGGAGGGGGCGCAGATACGCAGTATTTT.

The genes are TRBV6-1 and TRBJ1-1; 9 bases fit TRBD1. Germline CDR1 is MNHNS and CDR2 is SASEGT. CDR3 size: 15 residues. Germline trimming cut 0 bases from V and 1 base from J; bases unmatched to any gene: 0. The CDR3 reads CASSEATGGNTEAFF. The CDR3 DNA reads TGTGCCAGCAGTGAAGCGACAGGGGGGAACACTGAAGCTTTCTTT.

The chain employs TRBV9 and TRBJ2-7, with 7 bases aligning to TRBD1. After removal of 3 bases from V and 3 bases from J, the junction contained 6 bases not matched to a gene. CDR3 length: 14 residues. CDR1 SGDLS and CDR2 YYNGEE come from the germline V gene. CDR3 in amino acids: CASSGRDSHYEQYF. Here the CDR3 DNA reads TGTGCCAGCAGCGGCCGGGACAGTCACTACGAGCAGTACTTC.

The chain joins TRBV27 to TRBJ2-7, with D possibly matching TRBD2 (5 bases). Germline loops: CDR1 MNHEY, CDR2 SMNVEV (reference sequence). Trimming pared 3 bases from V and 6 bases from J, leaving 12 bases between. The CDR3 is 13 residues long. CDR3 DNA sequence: TGTGCCAGCAGTTTTCGCACAAGCGGCGAGCAGTACTTC. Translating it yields CASSFRTSGEQYF.

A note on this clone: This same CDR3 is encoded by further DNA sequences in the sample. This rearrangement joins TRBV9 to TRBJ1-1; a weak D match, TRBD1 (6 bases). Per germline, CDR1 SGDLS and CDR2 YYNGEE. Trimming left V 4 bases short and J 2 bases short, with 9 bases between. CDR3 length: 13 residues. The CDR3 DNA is TGTGCCAGCAGCCAAGGGGGTAACACTGAAGCTTTCTTT. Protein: CASSQGGNTEAFF.

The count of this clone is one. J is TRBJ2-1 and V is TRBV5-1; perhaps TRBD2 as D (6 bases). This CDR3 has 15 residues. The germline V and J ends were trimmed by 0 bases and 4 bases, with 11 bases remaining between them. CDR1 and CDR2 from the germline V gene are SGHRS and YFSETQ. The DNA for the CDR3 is TGCGCCAGCAGCTTGGTCCGGGAGCGGTACAATGAGCAGTTCTTC. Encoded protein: CASSLVRERYNEQFF.

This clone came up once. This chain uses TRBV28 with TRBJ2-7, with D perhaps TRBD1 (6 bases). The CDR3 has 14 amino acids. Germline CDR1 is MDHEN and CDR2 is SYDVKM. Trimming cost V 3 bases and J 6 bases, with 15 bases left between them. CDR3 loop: CASSLRGSPIEQYF. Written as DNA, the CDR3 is TGTGCCAGCAGTTTGAGGGGGTCGCCTATCGAGCAGTACTTC. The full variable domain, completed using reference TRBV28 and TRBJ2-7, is DVKVTQSSRYLVKRTGEKVFLECVQDMDHENMFWYRQDPGLGLRLIYFSYDVKMKEKGDIPEGYSVSREKKERFSLILESASTNQTSMYLCASSLRGSPIEQYFGPGTRLTVT.

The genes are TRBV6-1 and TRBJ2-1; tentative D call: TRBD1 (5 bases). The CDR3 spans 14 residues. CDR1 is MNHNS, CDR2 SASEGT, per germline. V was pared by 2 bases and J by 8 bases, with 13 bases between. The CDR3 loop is CASSEWSGWYEQFF. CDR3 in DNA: TGTGCCAGCAGTGAATGGTCAGGGTGGTATGAGCAGTTCTTC.

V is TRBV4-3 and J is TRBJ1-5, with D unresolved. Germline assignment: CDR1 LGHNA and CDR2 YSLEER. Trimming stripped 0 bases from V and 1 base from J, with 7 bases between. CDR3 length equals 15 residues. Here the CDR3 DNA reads TGCGCCAGCAGCCAAGATCGGCGGAGCAATCAGCCCCAGCATTTT. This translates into CASSQDRRSNQPQHF.